This record looks at one TCR beta chain sequence and its context. Its antigen is undetermined. Primers included in the PCR were 60 Vbeta and 13 Jbeta primers. Clones were sequenced by immunoSEQ multiplex PCR, and TCRdb holds only the in-frame ones, with some missing. This table has roughly 99,000 clones, 65% to 85% appearing once. V was cut by 2 bases and J by 7 bases, with 12 bases left in between. Germline V lookup: CDR1 SGHTA, CDR2 FQGTGA. The CDR3 length is 13 residues. The record originates from a study of cytomegalovirus exposure and HLA in healthy donors. Whole-study results and caveats: One later analysis reportedly identified an Asian-associated ancestry cluster that showed fewer N-insertions than the roughly 600-donor mean. Later on, an analysis found that several of the most significant clusters appeared to be linked to common viral pathogens, which included parvovirus B19.

The genes are TRBV7-3 and TRBJ2-7, with D tentatively TRBD2 (7 bases). The sample taken for sequencing was PBMCs. This clonotype was sampled from a man aged 25-45 years in good health and CMV-seronegative. CDR3 loop: CASSLGGAGEQYF. The CDR3 coding sequence is TGTGCCAGCAGCTTAGGGGGGGCCGGGGAGCAGTACTTC.